The 31 T cell receptor beta chains listed next were all sequenced from one sample in a study of tumor and adjacent non-tumor tissue in lung cancer. The template was RNA from unsorted bulk tissue. Three rounds of nested PCR, following a modified ARM-PCR protocol, produced the TCRbeta library. Each CDR3 protein gets one entry after TCRdb re-called the multiplex PCR reads with MiXCR. The data hold about 79,000 distinct CDR3 sequences, with approximately 77% observed a single time. The sample comprised lung tumor tissue. The receptor source for this set is a woman aged 40 to 55 with non-small cell lung cancer.

The CDR3 protein is CSAIDSSSYNEQFF. The CDR3 DNA follows: TGCAGTGCTATTGATAGCTCCTCCTACAATGAGCAGTTCTTC. V gene TRBV20-1 combines with J gene TRBJ2-1, with D unresolved. The germline gives CDR1 DFQATT, CDR2 SNEGSKA (reference sequence). Trimming cost V 4 bases and J 0 bases, with 10 bases left between them. CDR3 length: 14 amino acids.

In regard to this clonotype: A read error may account for a junction end that differs from germline. This sequence joins TRBV13 and TRBJ1-1, with D unresolved. Germline CDR1 is PRHDT and CDR2 is FYEKMQ (reference sequence). This CDR3 comprises 13 residues. CDR3 DNA: TGTGCCAGCAGCGGGGTGGAGGAGACTGAGGCTTTCTTT. Translation: CASSGVEETEAFF.

Remarks on this clonotype: The junction does not match germline at one end; this may be a read error. In DNA, the CDR3 is TGTGCCAGCAGGTGGTCAGACCTATCTGGGGCCAACGACCTGACTTTC. Translating gives CASRWSDLSGANDLTF. The V gene is TRBV11-2, the J gene TRBJ2-6, with a weak D call TRBD1 (5 bases). Per the germline V gene, CDR1 is SGHAT and CDR2 is FQNNGV. CDR3 length equals 16 residues.

Here the CDR3 reads CASSIPSTGANEQFF. In DNA form, the CDR3 reads TGTGCCAGTAGTATCCCGAGCACAGGGGCCAATGAGCAGTTCTTC. This chain connects TRBV19 to TRBJ2-1; 7 nucleotides align to TRBD1. Germline V gene sequence: CDR1 LNHDA, CDR2 SQIVND (reference sequence). Unmatched junction bases numbered 8, after V lost 3 bases and J lost 6 bases. The CDR3 contains 15 residues. The variable domain in full, with the rest retrieved from reference TRBV19 and TRBJ2-1, is DGGITQSPKYLFRKEGQNVTLSCEQNLNHDAMYWYRQDPGQGLRLIYYSQIVNDFQKGDIAEGYSVSREKKESFPLTVTSAQKNPTAFYLCASSIPSTGANEQFFGPGTRLTVL.

This clonotype was detected only once. This chain links TRBV30 with TRBJ2-7; D is perhaps TRBD1 or TRBD2 (5 bases each). CDR3 length equals 15 residues. The V and J ends lost 5 bases and 2 bases respectively, with 19 bases between them. CDR1 and CDR2 from the germline V gene are GTSNPN and SVGIG (reference sequence). In nucleotides, the CDR3 is TGTGCCTGGGATCGCCTTGACGGGGCCACCTACGAGCAGTACTTC. Its protein is CAWDRLDGATYEQYF.

V and J are TRBV12-3 or TRBV12-4 and TRBJ2-5, with no clear D. Trimming stripped 5 bases from V and 3 bases from J, with 13 bases between. This CDR3 is built from 14 residues. The CDR3 coding sequence is TGTGCCAGCAGTGTGATAGAGACGGAAGAGACCCAGTACTTC. Translating gives CASSVIETEETQYF.

This clonotype was counted many times. This sequence joins TRBV28 and TRBJ2-7, with a tentative D call TRBD2 (5 bases). CDR3 size: 15 residues. V was trimmed by 1 base and J by 3 bases, leaving 13 bases between them. CDR1 is MDHEN and CDR2 is SYDVKM in the germline V gene. This CDR3 reads CASSLSPPGLYEQYF. CDR3 in DNA: TGTGCCAGCAGTTTATCACCCCCCGGACTCTACGAGCAGTACTTC.

A remark on this clonotype: Germline and junction disagree at one end, which may indicate a read error. This chain joins TRBV4-1 and TRBJ1-2, with D unresolved. CDR1 and CDR2 (germline): MGHRA, YSYEKL. The CDR3 length is 15 residues. CDR3 residues: CARSQDISWGYGYTF. For the CDR3, the DNA is TGCGCCAGGAGCCAAGATATATCTTGGGGCTATGGCTACACCTTC.

CDR3 in DNA: TGTGCCAGCAGCAGAGGACGGGGACCTTGCGAGCAGTACTTC. It encodes CASSRGRGPCEQYF. The V call is TRBV6-2 or TRBV6-3, the J call TRBJ2-7; D could derive from TRBD1 or TRBD2 (5 bases each). Trimming left V 6 bases short and J 6 bases short, with 18 bases between. Germline V gives CDR1 MNHEY, CDR2 SVGEGT. The CDR3 is made up of 14 amino acids.

This clonotype was picked up a small number of times. The rearrangement joins TRBV11-2 to TRBJ1-2; D is perhaps TRBD1 (6 bases). V was pared by 8 bases and J by 1 base, with 17 bases between. Germline V gene data show CDR1 as SGHAT and CDR2 as FQNNGV. This CDR3 contains 15 residues. The CDR3 DNA sequence: TGTGCCAGCGGCTCTTCACAGGGCCTTAACTATGGCTACACCTTC. Translated: CASGSSQGLNYGYTF.

This rearrangement joins TRBV11-3 to TRBJ2-1, with TRBD2 matching 7 bases. Germline V lookup: CDR1 SGHNT, CDR2 YENEEA. The junction had 13 bases not matched to a gene; V was cut back by 5 bases and J by 0 bases. The CDR3 has 18 amino acids. CDR3 region: CASSIGLVVSGSYNEQFF. The DNA of the CDR3 is TGTGCCAGCAGCATCGGACTAGTCGTGAGTGGCTCCTACAATGAGCAGTTCTTC.

As regards this clonotype: One end of the junction does not line up with germline, which may come from a read error. The chain combines TRBV29-1 with TRBJ2-1; the D gene is possibly TRBD2 (5 bases). This CDR3 has 10 amino acids. Germline V CDR1 and CDR2: SQVTM, ANQGSEA. This CDR3 reads CSVGYNDQFF. CDR3 coding DNA: TGTAGCGTTGGGTACAATGACCAGTTCTTC.

This clonotype was picked up many times. The gene calls are TRBV12-3 or TRBV12-4 and TRBJ2-7; D call uncertain. Trimming left V 1 base short and J 7 bases short, with 11 bases between. This CDR3 has 13 residues. This chain's CDR3 is CASSLGPVGEQYF. For the CDR3, the DNA is TGTGCCAGCAGTTTAGGACCAGTCGGTGAGCAGTACTTC.

Regarding this clonotype: A junction end diverges from the germline sequence, so it may reflect a read error. The chain joins TRBV6-5 to TRBJ2-2; 8 nucleotides line up with TRBD1. Germline loops: CDR1 MNHEY, CDR2 SVGAGI. The CDR3 spans 16 residues. CDR3 sequence: CVSSYLGQVNAGELFF. In nucleotides, the CDR3 is TGTGTCAGCAGTTACCTGGGACAGGTGAACGCCGGGGAGCTGTTTTTT.

Regarding this clonotype: Given the absence of the conserved phenylalanine or tryptophan at the CDR3 end, a read error is likely. The chain recombines TRBV14 with TRBJ2-5; tentative D call: TRBD2 (6 bases). In germline, CDR1 is SGHDN, CDR2 FVKESK. The CDR3 is made up of 13 amino acids. The CDR3: CASSRTIQETQYL. For the CDR3, the DNA is TGTGCCAGCAGCAGGACTATCCAAGAAACCCAGTACCTC.

The rearrangement uses TRBV6-6 and TRBJ2-3; D may match TRBD1 or TRBD2 (5 bases each). The CDR3 covers 16 residues. CDR1 and CDR2 (germline): MNHNY, SVGAGI (reference sequence). V shed 11 bases and J shed 1 base, with 22 bases lying between them. The CDR3 nucleotides are TGTGCCGCCTACTCGCGTGGTGGGGGTGGCACAGATACGCAGTATTTT. Its translation: CAAYSRGGGGTDTQYF.

In the case of this clonotype: The junction and the germline gene differ at one end; a read error may be behind it. The CDR3 DNA reads TGTACCTGGACGCAGGGTGTCTATGACTACACCTTC. Its protein product is CTWTQGVYDYTF. V is TRBV30 and J is TRBJ1-2; maybe TRBD1 (5 bases). The CDR3 has 12 amino acids. CDR1 is GTSNPN, CDR2 SVGIG, per germline (reference sequence).

The genes are TRBV20-1 and TRBJ2-1; 9 nucleotides align to TRBD2. The length of the CDR3 is 15 residues. The V gene's germline CDR1 is DFQATT and CDR2 SNEGSKA (reference sequence). This CDR3 is CGVHRGLAGNNEQFF. For the CDR3, the DNA is TGCGGTGTTCACCGGGGTCTAGCGGGAAACAATGAGCAGTTCTTC.

As to this clonotype: The missing conserved phenylalanine or tryptophan at the end of this CDR3 makes a read error likely. The limits of the CDR3 on the DNA are not certain, so only TCRdb's listed CDR3 is given. The rearrangement uses TRBV11-2 and TRBJ2-7; TRBD1 is the table's D call, not checked against the DNA. Germline V lookup: CDR1 SGHAT, CDR2 FQNNGV. The CDR3 has 12 amino acids, counting both end residues. This CDR3 reads CTSSHGEQVQYL.

About this clonotype itself: A read error is likely, as this CDR3 ends without the conserved phenylalanine or tryptophan. The rearrangement uses TRBV11-2 and TRBJ1-2, with 7 positions matching TRBD1. The V gene's germline CDR1 is SGHAT and CDR2 FQNNGV. This CDR3 is 14 amino acids long. CDR3 nucleotides: TGTACCAGCAGCAGGGACAGAACTAACTATGGCTACACCATC. Its protein is CTSSRDRTNYGYTI.

With regard to this clonotype: A single base separates this from a much larger clone, so it may be a read error. The chain is built from TRBV7-2 and TRBJ2-7, with 7 bases aligning to TRBD1. Germline CDR1 is SGHTA and CDR2 is FQGNSA. The CDR3 covers 14 residues. CDR3 in amino acids: CASSRRQGIYEHYF. The CDR3 nucleotides are TGTGCCAGCAGCCGTCGACAGGGTATCTACGAGCACTACTTC.

Worth noting for this clonotype: A much larger clone lies one base from this, so it may be a read error. V gene TRBV20-1 combines with J gene TRBJ2-5; no clear D gene. The germline CDR1 and CDR2 sequences are DFQATT and SNEGSKA (reference sequence). This CDR3 has 12 residues. The CDR3 region has the DNA TGCATTGCTGACGGCCTCCAAGAGACCCAGTACTTC. Translated, it gives CIADGLQETQYF.

In regard to this clonotype: This CDR3 is missing its conserved last phenylalanine or tryptophan, likely due to a read error. The gene calls are TRBV20-1 and TRBJ2-5; 7 bases match TRBD1. This CDR3 spans 14 amino acids. Per germline, CDR1 DFQATT and CDR2 SNEGSKA (reference sequence). The CDR3 nucleotides are TGCTGTGCTACCAGGGGGAGTTCCAAGGAGACCCAGTACGTC. Protein product: CCATRGSSKETQYV.

As to this clonotype: A much more abundant neighbour one base away suggests this may be a read error. J is TRBJ2-7 and V is TRBV5-1, with 9 positions matching TRBD1. CDR1 is SGHRS and CDR2 is YFSETQ in the germline V gene. This CDR3 is 16 amino acids long. The CDR3 DNA sequence: TGCCCCAGCAGCTTGGACAGGGGACCCCCCTCCTACGAGCAGTACTTC. This translates into CPSSLDRGPPSYEQYF.

Regarding this clonotype: A read error may produce the germline difference seen at one junction end. The chain links TRBV11-2 to TRBJ2-1, with D perhaps matching TRBD1 or TRBD2 (6 bases each). The CDR3 length is 15 residues. The V gene's germline CDR1 is SGHAT and CDR2 FQNNGV. In nucleotides, the CDR3 is TGTGGCAGCAGCTCCGGGGGCCCACTCCCCGATGGGCAGTTCTTC. Translated: CGSSSGGPLPDGQFF.

As to this clonotype: At one end the junction does not follow the germline gene, possibly because of a read error. The V and J genes are TRBV11-1 and TRBJ2-7; 10 positions match TRBD2. The CDR3 is 16 amino acids. CDR1 and CDR2 from the germline V gene are SGHAT and FQDESV (reference sequence). The CDR3 protein is CTSSIGTSVLFYEQYF. The CDR3 coding sequence is TGCACCAGCAGCATCGGGACTAGCGTGTTATTCTACGAGCAGTACTTC.

With respect to this clonotype: One junction end does not reproduce the germline sequence, and a read error may be involved. The rearrangement links TRBV11-2 to TRBJ1-3; tentative D call: TRBD1 (6 bases). In germline, CDR1 is SGHAT, CDR2 FQNNGV. The length of the CDR3 is 14 residues. The CDR3 loop is CASGLGGPGSTIYF. The CDR3 bases are TGTGCCAGCGGCTTAGGGGGACCCGGAAGCACCATATATTTT.

This clonotype came up many times. The chain employs TRBV6-2 or TRBV6-3 and TRBJ2-1; tentatively, D is TRBD2 (5 bases). V was cut by 4 bases and J by 10 bases, with 11 bases left in between. The CDR3 has 12 residues. Germline-derived CDR1 and CDR2 are MNHEY and SVGEGT. CDR3 nucleotides: TGTGCCAGCAGTTCCCGGACGGGAGAGCAGTTCTTC. This sequence encodes CASSSRTGEQFF.

Regarding this clonotype: A junction boundary mismatches the germline segment, possibly from a read error. V gene TRBV2 combines with J gene TRBJ2-6, with D unclear. This CDR3 region has 13 residues. CDR1 and CDR2 from the germline V gene are SNHLY and FYNNEI. The CDR3 sequence is CASNGDGTNVLTF. CDR3 nucleotide sequence: TGTGCCAGCAATGGGGATGGGACCAACGTCCTGACTTTC. Variable domain in full (rest from reference TRBV2 and TRBJ2-6): EPEVTQTPSHQVTQMGQEVILRCVPISNHLYFYWYRQILGQKVEFLVSFYNNEISEKSEIFDDQFSVERPDGSNFTLKIRSTKLEDSAMYFCASNGDGTNVLTFGAGSRLTVL.

As for this clonotype: A read error may be the cause here, since a much bigger clone is one base away. The V and J genes are TRBV28 and TRBJ1-5; no reliable D call. The germline V gene encodes CDR1 MDHEN and CDR2 SYDVKM. This CDR3 contains 16 residues. The CDR3 is CASSLAGGRNNQPQQF. The CDR3, as DNA: TGTGCCAGCAGTTTAGCTGGCGGACGTAACAATCAGCCCCAGCAATTT.

Points on this clonotype: The conserved phenylalanine or tryptophan is not found at the CDR3 terminus, so this likely reflects a read error. The V and J genes are TRBV11-2 and TRBJ2-7, with 8 bases that match TRBD2. The germline V gene has CDR1 SGHAT and CDR2 FQNNGV. This CDR3 is built from 14 residues. V lost 9 bases to trimming and J lost 6 bases; unmatched junction nucleotides: 13. The CDR3 DNA follows: TGTGCCAGTAGATCCGAAGCGGGAGTCTTCGAGCAGTACATC. Amino acids: CASRSEAGVFEQYI.